This TCR beta chain is drawn from a study of T-cell memory formation after mild COVID-19. The CDR3 runs to 15 residues. V was clipped by 4 bases and J by 9 bases, with 22 bases between them. In germline, CDR1 is SQVTM, CDR2 ANQGSEA. Broader study findings: Some SARS-CoV-2-responding clones were already detected in memory before infection. Clones contracting over day 15 to 85 were CD4/CD8 balanced, with later expanders leaning CD4+.

This clonotype has a handful of counts. No antigen is known for it. TCRdb analysed the 5' RACE reads with MiXCR anew, one entry per CDR3 protein. Of 100,000 to 150,000 distinct CDR3 sequences listed, 16% are singletons. Specimen: PBMCs or a T cell subset sorted from them (not recorded which). The chain uses TRBV29-1 and TRBJ2-1; possible D gene TRBD1, 5 bases. This TCR was sampled from an adult woman who had mild COVID-19 (a few samples of this study predate the infection). Cell type and time point are not known. CDR3 region: CSVVTGLQVRGEQFF. CDR3 nucleotide sequence: TGCAGCGTTGTCACGGGCCTCCAGGTTAGGGGTGAGCAGTTCTTC.